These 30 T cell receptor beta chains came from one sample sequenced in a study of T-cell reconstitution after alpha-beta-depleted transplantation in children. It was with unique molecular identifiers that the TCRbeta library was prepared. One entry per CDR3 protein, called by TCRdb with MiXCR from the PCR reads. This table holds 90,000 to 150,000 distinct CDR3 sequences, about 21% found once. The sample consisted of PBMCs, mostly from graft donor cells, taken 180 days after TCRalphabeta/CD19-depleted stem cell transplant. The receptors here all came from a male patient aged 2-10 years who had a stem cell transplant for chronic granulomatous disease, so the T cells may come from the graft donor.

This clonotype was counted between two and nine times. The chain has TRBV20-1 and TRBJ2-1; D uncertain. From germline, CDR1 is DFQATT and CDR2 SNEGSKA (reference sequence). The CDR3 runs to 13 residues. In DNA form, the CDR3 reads TGCAGCAGGTCATCAAGCTCCTACAATGAGCAGTTCTTC. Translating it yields CSRSSSSYNEQFF.

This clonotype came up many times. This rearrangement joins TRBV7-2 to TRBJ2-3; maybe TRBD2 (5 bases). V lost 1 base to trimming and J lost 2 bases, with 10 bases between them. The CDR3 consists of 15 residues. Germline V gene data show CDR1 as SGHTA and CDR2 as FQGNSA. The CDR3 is CASSLDGKFTDTQYF. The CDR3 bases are TGTGCCAGCAGCTTAGACGGGAAATTCACAGATACGCAGTATTTT.

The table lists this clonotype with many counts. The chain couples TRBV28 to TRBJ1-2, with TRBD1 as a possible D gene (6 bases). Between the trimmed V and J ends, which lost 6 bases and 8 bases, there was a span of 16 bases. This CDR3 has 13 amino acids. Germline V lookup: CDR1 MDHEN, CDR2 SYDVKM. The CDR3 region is CASSTTSDSGYTF. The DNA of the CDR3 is TGTGCCAGCAGCACCACATCGGACAGCGGCTACACCTTC.

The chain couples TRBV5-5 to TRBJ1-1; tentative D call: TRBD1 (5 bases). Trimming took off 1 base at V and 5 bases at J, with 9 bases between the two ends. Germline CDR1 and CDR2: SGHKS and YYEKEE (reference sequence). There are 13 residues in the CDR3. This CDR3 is CASSLLGVTEAFF. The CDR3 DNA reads TGTGCCAGCAGCTTGTTAGGGGTGACTGAAGCTTTCTTT. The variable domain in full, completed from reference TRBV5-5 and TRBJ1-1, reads DAGVTQSPTHLIKTRGQQVTLRCSPISGHKSVSWYQQVLGQGPQFIFQYYEKEERGRGNFPDRFSARQFPNYSSELNVNALLLGDSALYLCASSLLGVTEAFFGQGTRLTVV.

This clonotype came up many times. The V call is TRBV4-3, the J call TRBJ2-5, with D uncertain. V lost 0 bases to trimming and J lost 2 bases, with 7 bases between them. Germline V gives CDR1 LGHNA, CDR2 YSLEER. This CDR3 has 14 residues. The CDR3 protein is CASSQETWQETQYF. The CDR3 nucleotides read TGCGCCAGCAGCCAAGAAACTTGGCAAGAGACCCAGTACTTC.

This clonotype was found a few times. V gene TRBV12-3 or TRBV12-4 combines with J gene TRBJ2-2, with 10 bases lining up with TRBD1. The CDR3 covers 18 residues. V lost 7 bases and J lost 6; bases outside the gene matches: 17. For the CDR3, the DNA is TGTGCCAGCACACTCGCGGGACAGGGGTCTCTTAGCGCCGGGGAGCTGTTTTTT. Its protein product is CASTLAGQGSLSAGELFF.

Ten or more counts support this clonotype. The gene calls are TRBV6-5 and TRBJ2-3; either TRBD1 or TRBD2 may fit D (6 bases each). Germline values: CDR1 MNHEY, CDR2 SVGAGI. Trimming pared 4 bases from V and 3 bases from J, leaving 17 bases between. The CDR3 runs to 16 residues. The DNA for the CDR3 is TGTGCCAGCAGTTCCGGGGGCGCGGTAGCAACAGATACGCAGTATTTT. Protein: CASSSGGAVATDTQYF.

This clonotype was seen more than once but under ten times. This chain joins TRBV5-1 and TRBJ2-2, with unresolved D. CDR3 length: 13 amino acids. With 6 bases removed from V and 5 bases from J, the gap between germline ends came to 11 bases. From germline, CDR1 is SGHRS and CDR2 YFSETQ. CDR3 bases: TGCGCCAGCACCAGAGACGGAACCGGGGAGCTGTTTTTT. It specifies CASTRDGTGELFF.

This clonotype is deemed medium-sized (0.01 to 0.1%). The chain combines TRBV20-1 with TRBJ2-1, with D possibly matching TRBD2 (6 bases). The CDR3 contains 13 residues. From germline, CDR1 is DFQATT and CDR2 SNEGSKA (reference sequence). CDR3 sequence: CSTGGFRNNEQFF. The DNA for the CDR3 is TGCAGCACCGGGGGTTTTAGGAACAATGAGCAGTTCTTC.

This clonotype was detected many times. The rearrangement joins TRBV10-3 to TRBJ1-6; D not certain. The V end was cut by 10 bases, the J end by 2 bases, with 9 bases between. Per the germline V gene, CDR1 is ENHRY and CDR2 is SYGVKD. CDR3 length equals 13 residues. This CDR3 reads CATRPAYNSPLHF. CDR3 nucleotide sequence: TGTGCCACACGTCCAGCCTATAATTCACCCCTCCACTTT.

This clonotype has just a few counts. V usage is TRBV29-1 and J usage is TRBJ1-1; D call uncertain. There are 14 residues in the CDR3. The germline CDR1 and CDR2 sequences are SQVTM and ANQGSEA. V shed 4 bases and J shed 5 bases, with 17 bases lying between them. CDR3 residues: CSVVNLGLQTEAFF. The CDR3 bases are TGCAGCGTTGTAAATCTGGGCCTTCAGACTGAAGCTTTCTTT.

DNA for the CDR3: TGCAGTGCTAGAGAAACCCCAGCGTCGGATGAGCAGTTCTTC. Residues: CSARETPASDEQFF. The chain links TRBV20-1 to TRBJ2-1, with unresolved D. Deletions cut 0 bases from V and 8 bases from J, with 14 bases between. Germline-derived CDR1 and CDR2 are DFQATT and SNEGSKA (reference sequence). This CDR3 comprises 14 residues.

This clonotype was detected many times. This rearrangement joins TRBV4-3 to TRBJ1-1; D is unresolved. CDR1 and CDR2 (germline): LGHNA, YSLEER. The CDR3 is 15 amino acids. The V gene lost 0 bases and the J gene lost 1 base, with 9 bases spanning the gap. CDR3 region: CASSQDGNENTEAFF. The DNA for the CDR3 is TGCGCCAGCAGCCAAGATGGCAACGAGAACACTGAAGCTTTCTTT.

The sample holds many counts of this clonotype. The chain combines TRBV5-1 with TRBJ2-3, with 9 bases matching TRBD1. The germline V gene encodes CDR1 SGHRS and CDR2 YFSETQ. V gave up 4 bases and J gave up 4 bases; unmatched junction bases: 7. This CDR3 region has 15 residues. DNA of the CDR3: TGCGCCAGCAGCGGCGGGACAGGGCCAGCAGATACGCAGTATTTT. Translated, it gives CASSGGTGPADTQYF. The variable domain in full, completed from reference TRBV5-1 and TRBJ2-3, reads KAGVTQTPRYLIKTRGQQVTLSCSPISGHRSVSWYQQTPGQGLQFLFEYFSETQRNKGNFPGRFSGRQFSNSRSEMNVSTLELGDSALYLCASSGGTGPADTQYFGPGTRLTVL.

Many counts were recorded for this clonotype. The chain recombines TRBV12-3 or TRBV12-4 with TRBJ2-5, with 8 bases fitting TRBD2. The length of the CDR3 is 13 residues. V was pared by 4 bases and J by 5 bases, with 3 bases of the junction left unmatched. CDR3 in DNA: TGTGCCAGCAGTTCGGGGGGGCGGGAGACCCAGTACTTC. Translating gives CASSSGGRETQYF.

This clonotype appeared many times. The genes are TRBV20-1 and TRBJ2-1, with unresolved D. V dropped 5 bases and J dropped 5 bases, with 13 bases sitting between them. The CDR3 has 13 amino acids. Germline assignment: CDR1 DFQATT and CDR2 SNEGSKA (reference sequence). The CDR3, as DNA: TGCAGTGCTCCGCGGCGTCACGACAATGAGCAGTTCTTC. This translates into CSAPRRHDNEQFF.

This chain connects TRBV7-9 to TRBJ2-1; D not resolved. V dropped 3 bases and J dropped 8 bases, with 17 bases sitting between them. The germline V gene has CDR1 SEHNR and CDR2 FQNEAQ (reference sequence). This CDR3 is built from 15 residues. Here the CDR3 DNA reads TGTGCCAGCAGCTTTTTATTAACGGACCGAGATGAGCAGTTCTTC. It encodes CASSFLLTDRDEQFF.

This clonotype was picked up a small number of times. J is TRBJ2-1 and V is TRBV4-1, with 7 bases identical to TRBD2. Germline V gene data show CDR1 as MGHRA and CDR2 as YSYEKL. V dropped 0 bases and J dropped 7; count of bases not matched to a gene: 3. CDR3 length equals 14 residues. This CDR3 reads CASSQEVGGNEQFF. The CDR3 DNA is TGCGCCAGCAGCCAAGAAGTGGGAGGGAATGAGCAGTTCTTC.

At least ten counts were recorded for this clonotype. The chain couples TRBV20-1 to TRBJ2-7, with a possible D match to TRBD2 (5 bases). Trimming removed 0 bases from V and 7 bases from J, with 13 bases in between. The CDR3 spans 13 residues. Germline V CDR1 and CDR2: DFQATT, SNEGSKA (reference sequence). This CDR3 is CSARDLGAGEQYF. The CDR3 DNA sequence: TGCAGTGCTAGAGATCTGGGAGCTGGGGAGCAGTACTTC.

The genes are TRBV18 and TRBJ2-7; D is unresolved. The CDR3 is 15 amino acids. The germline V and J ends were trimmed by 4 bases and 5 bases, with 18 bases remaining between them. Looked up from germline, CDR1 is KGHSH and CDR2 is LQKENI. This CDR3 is CASSLEASSLDEQYF. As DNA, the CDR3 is TGTGCCAGCTCACTCGAGGCCTCCTCTCTCGACGAGCAGTACTTC.

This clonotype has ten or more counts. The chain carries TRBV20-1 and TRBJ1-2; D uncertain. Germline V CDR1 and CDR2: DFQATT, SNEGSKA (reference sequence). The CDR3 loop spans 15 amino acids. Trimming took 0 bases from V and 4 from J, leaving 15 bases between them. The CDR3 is CSARDNAASVYGYTF. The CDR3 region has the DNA TGCAGTGCTAGAGATAACGCGGCGAGCGTCTATGGCTACACCTTC.

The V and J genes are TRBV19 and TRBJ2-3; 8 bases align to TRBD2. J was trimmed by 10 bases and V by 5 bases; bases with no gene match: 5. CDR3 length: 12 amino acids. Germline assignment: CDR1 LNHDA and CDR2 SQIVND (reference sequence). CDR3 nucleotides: TGTGCCAGTAGTGCTCAACTAGCGGCGCAGTATTTT. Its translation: CASSAQLAAQYF.

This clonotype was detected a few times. Here the CDR3 reads CASSLSARATGELFF. CDR3 DNA: TGTGCCAGCAGCTTAAGTGCGAGGGCCACCGGGGAGCTGTTTTTT. The chain joins TRBV7-3 to TRBJ2-2, with TRBD2 as a possible D gene (5 bases). V lost 1 base and J lost 4, with 10 bases in between. The length of the CDR3 is 15 residues. The germline gives CDR1 SGHTA, CDR2 FQGTGA.

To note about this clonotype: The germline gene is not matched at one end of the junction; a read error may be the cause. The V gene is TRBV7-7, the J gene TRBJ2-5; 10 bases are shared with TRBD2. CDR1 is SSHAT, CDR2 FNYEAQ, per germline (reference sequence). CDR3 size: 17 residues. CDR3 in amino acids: CASSISRLAGVQETQYF. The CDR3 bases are TGTGCTAGCAGCATAAGTCGACTAGCGGGCGTCCAAGAGACCCAGTACTTC.

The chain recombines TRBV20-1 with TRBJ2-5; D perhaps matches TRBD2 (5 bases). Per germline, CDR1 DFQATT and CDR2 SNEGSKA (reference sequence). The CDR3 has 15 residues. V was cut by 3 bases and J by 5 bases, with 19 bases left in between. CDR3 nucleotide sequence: TGCAGTGCTAGCCGCTCCCCTAGCAACGGCGAGACCCAGTACTTC. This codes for CSASRSPSNGETQYF.

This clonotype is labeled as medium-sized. Here the CDR3 reads CASSPGLARPENEQFF. The CDR3 coding sequence is TGCGCCAGCAGCCCCGGACTAGCGAGACCTGAGAATGAGCAGTTCTTC. The rearrangement links TRBV5-1 to TRBJ2-1, with TRBD2 matching over 9 bases. The CDR3 has 16 amino acids. Per the germline V gene, CDR1 is SGHRS and CDR2 is YFSETQ. The junction had 12 bases not matched to a gene; V was cut back by 4 bases and J by 7 bases.

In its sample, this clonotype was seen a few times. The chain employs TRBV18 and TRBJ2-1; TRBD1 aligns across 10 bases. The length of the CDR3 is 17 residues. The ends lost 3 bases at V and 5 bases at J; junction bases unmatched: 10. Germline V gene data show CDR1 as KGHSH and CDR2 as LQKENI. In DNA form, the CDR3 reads TGTGCCAGCTCACCCCTCGGGCGGACAGGGGGTCACAATGAGCAGTTCTTC. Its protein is CASSPLGRTGGHNEQFF. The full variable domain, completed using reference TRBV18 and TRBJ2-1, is NAGVMQNPRHLVRRRGQEARLRCSPMKGHSHVYWYRQLPEEGLKFMVYLQKENIIDESGMPKERFSAEFPKEGPSILRIQQVVRGDSAAYFCASSPLGRTGGHNEQFFGPGTRLTVL.

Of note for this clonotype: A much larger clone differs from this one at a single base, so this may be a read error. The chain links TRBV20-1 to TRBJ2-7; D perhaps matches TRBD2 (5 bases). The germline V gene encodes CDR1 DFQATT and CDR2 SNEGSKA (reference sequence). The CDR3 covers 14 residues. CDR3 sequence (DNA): TGCAGTGCTAGAGATCTTCGGGGTTCCTCCGAGCAGTACTTC. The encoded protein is CSARDLRGSSEQYF.

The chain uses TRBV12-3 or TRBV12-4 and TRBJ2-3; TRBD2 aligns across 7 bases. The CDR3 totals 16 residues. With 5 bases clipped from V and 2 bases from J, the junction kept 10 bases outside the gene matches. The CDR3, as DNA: TGTGCCAGCAGTAAAGGACTAGGATCCCCCACAGATACGCAGTATTTT. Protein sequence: CASSKGLGSPTDTQYF.

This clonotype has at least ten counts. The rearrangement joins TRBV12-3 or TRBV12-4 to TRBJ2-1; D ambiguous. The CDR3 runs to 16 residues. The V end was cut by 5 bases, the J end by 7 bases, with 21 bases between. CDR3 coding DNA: TGTGCCAGCAGTCCGCGGACCTTCTCAGGTGGGAATGAGCAGTTCTTC. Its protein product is CASSPRTFSGGNEQFF.